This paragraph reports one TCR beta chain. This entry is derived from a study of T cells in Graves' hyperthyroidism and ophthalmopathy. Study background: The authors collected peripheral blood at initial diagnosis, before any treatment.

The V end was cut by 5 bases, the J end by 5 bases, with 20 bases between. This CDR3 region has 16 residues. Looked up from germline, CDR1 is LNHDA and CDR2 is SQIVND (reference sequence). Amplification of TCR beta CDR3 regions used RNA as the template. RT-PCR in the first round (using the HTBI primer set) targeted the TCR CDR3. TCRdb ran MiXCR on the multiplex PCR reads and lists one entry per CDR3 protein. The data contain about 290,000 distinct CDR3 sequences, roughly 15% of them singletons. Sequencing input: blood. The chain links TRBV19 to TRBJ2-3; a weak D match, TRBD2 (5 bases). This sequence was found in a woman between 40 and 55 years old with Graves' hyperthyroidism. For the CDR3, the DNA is TGTGCCAGTAGTCCAACTGAGGGAATTTTCGGAGATACGCAGTATTTT. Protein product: CASSPTEGIFGDTQYF.